Listed below are T cell receptor beta chains from one sample, sequenced in a study of blood T cells in healthy people across ages. TCRdb re-derived calls from the 5' RACE reads in MiXCR, one entry per CDR3 protein. The sample has 1.5 million to 2 million distinct CDR3 sequences, 28% seen once. Specimen: blood. Receptors were obtained from a woman in her 30s in good health. The CDR3 runs from the conserved cysteine through the conserved F or W. D genes are given only for firm matches. The size entry is marked missing in some rows and otherwise reads once, few, many or a size class.

TRBV9	NA	TRBJ2-5	TRBD2	TGTGCCAGCAGCGTTCCTCTCGGGGAGGGCCAAGAGACCCAGTACTTC	CASSVPLGEGQETQYF
TRBV7-2	NA	TRBJ2-3	TRBD2	TGTGCCAGCAGCAGGGGACTAGGGGGAGTGGATACGCAGTATTTT	CASSRGLGGVDTQYF
TRBV29-1	many	TRBJ1-2	TRBD1	TGCAGCGTTGTTGTAGGGGGCGCCAACTATGGCTACACCTTC	CSVVVGGANYGYTF
TRBV29-1	many	TRBJ2-1	TRBD2	TGCAGCGTTGCTCGGCTAGCGGGAGGTAATGAGCAGTTCTTC	CSVARLAGGNEQFF
TRBV7-9	NA	TRBJ1-5	NA	TGTGCCAGCAGCTCCGGGACACATAGCAATCAGCCCCAGCATTTT	CASSSGTHSNQPQHF
TRBV20-1	few	TRBJ1-2	NA	TGCAGTGCTACCCTGGACGGGGGTGGCTACACCTTC	CSATLDGGGYTF
TRBV5-5	few	TRBJ2-3	TRBD2	TGTGCCAGCAGCTTTAGCGGGACCTCAGATACGCAGTATTTT	CASSFSGTSDTQYF
TRBV9	NA	TRBJ1-1	NA	TGTGCCAGCAGCGTAGGACCCGAGCCTGAAGCTTTCTTT	CASSVGPEPEAFF
TRBV10-3	NA	TRBJ2-7	NA	TGTGCCACCGGGGAGGAGGAAATCTCCTACGAGCAGTACTTC	CATGEEEISYEQYF
TRBV7-9	few	TRBJ2-5	TRBD1	TGTGCCAGCAGCTCCTGGACAGGGTCAAACGGGGAGACCCAGTACTTC	CASSSWTGSNGETQYF
TRBV20-1	many	TRBJ2-5	TRBD2	TGCAGTGCTAACGCAGGGAGGGGGACCCAGTACTTC	CSANAGRGTQYF
TRBV25-1	many	TRBJ2-7	NA	TGTGCCAGCAGTGAAGGACCCAACTACGAGCAGTACTTC	CASSEGPNYEQYF
TRBV5-1	NA	TRBJ1-2	NA	TGCGCCAGCAGCCTCTCCCGGACTGGCTACACCTTC	CASSLSRTGYTF
TRBV7-2	NA	TRBJ2-1	NA	TGTGCCAGCAGCCCCAATCCCTATGACAATGAGCAGTTCTTC	CASSPNPYDNEQFF
TRBV14	NA	TRBJ2-7	NA	TGTGCCAGCAGTATACGTGGCGGACAGTGCCCCGAGCAGTACTTC	CASSIRGGQCPEQYF
TRBV7-2	NA	TRBJ1-2	NA	TGTGCCAGCAGCTTAGAGACGCTACCCGGCTACACCTTC	CASSLETLPGYTF
TRBV20-1	few	TRBJ2-5	NA	TGCAGTGCTAGAGATTGGGGGGAGGGTTGGGGGCGGGAGACCCAGTACTTC	CSARDWGEGWGRETQYF
TRBV11-2	few	TRBJ2-5	TRBD2	TGTGCCAGCAGCCGAAGGAGTCTAGCGGGGGGGATGTGGGAGACCCAGTACTTC	CASSRRSLAGGMWETQYF
TRBV14	few	TRBJ2-7	TRBD2	TGTGCCAGCAGCCGTCAAGCGGGAGGGCCTTACGAGCAGTACTTC	CASSRQAGGPYEQYF
TRBV29-1	many	TRBJ2-5	NA	TGCAGCGTTGGCCTACCACAGACCCAAGAGACCCAGTACTTC	CSVGLPQTQETQYF
TRBV9	few	TRBJ2-6	NA	TGTGCCAGCTCCGGACCCCGACGGGCCAACGTCCTGACTTTC	CASSGPRRANVLTF
TRBV29-1	NA	TRBJ2-2	NA	TGCAGCGTCCGAATCCAGGGGGGCGGGGAGCTGTTTTTT	CSVRIQGGGELFF
TRBV12-3/TRBV12-4	many	TRBJ2-1	TRBD2	TGTGCCAGCAGTGCCGGGACTAGCGGTAACAATGAGCAGTTCTTC	CASSAGTSGNNEQFF
TRBV29-1	few	TRBJ2-1	TRBD1	TGCAGCGTTGTGAAGGGGGCCAATGAGCAGTTCTTC	CSVVKGANEQFF
TRBV6-5	many	TRBJ2-7	NA	TGTGCCAGTGGGCCTCGGAAATCCTACGAGCAGTACTTC	CASGPRKSYEQYF
TRBV11-2	NA	TRBJ2-2	TRBD2	TGTGCCAGCAGCTTATTTCCAGCGGGGGGGACCGGGGAGCTGTTTTTT	CASSLFPAGGTGELFF